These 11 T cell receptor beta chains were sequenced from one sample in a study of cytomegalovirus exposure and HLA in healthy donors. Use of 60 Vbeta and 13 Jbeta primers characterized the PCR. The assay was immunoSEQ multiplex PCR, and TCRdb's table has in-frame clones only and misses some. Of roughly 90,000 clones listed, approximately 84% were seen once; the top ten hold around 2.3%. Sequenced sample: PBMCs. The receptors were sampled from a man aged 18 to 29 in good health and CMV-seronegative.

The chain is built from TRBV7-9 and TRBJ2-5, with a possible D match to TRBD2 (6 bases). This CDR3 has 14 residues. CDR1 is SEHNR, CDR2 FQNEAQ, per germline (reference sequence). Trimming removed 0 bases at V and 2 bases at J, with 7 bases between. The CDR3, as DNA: TGTGCCAGCAGCTTAGCGGGGAGGCAAGAGACCCAGTACTTC. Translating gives CASSLAGRQETQYF.

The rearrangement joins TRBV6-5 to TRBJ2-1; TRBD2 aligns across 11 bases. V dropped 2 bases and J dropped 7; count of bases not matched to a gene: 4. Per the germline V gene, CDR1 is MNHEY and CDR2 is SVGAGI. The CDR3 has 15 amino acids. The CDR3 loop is CASSYSLAGGNEQFF. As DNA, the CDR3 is TGTGCCAGCAGTTACAGTCTAGCGGGAGGTAATGAGCAGTTCTTC.

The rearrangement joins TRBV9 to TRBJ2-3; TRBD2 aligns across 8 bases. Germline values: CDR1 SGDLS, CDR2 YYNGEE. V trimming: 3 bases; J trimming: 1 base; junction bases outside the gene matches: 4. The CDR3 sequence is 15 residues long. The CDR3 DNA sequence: TGTGCCAGCAGCGCAGCGGGAGCGGGCACAGATACGCAGTATTTT. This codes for CASSAAGAGTDTQYF. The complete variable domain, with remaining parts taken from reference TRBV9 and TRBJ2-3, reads DSGVTQTPKHLITATGQRVTLRCSPRSGDLSVYWYQQSLDQGLQFLIQYYNGEERAKGNILERFSAQQFPDLHSELNLSSLELGDSALYFCASSAAGAGTDTQYFGPGTRLTVL.

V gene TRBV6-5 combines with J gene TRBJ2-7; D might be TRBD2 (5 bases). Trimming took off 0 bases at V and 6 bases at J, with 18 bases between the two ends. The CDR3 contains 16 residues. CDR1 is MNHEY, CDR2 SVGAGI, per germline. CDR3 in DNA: TGTGCCAGCAGTTACTCGAGGGCCCCGCGACCATCCGAGCAGTACTTC. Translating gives CASSYSRAPRPSEQYF.

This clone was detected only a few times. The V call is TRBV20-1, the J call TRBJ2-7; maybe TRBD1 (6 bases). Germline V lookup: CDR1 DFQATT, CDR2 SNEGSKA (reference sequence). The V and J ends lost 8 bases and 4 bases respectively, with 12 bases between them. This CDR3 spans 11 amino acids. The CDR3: CSIGTSYEQYF. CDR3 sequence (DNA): TGCAGTATCGGGACATCGTACGAGCAGTACTTC.

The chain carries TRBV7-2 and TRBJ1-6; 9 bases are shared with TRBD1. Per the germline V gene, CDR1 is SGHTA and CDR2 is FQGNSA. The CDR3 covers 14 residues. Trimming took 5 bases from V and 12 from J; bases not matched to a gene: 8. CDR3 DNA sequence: TGTGCCAGCAGCAGACCGGGACAGGGAATACCCCTCCACTTT. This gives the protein CASSRPGQGIPLHF.

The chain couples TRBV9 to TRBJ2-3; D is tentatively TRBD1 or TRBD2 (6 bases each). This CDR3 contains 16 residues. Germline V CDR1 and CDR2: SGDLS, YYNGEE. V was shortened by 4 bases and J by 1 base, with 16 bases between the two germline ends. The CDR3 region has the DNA TGTGCCAGCAGCTTAGGGGGGCACAAGGGCACAGATACGCAGTATTTT. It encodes CASSLGGHKGTDTQYF.

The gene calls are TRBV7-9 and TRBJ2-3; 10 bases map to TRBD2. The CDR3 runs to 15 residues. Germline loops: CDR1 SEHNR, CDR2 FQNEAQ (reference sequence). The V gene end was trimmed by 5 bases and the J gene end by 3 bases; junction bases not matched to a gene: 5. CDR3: CASSRAGGPTDTQYF. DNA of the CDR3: TGTGCCAGCAGCCGAGCGGGAGGGCCAACAGATACGCAGTATTTT.

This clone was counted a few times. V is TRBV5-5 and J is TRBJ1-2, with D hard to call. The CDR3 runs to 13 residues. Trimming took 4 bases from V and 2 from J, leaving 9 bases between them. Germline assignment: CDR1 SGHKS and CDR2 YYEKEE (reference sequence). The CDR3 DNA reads TGTGCCAGCAGCATGGACTGGAACTATGGCTACACCTTC. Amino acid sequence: CASSMDWNYGYTF.

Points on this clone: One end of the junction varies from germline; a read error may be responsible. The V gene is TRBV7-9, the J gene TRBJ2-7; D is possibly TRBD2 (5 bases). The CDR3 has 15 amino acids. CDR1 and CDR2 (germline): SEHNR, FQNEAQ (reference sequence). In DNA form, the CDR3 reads TGTGCCAGCAGCTTCCGCGCGGGTGGACCCTATGAGCAGTACTTC. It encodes CASSFRAGGPYEQYF. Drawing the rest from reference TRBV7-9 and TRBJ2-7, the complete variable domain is DTGVSQNPRHKITKRGQNVTFRCDPISEHNRLYWYRQTLGQGPEFLTYFQNEAQLEKSRLLSDRFSAERPKGSFSTLEIQRTEQGDSAMYLCASSFRAGGPYEQYFGPGTRLTVT.

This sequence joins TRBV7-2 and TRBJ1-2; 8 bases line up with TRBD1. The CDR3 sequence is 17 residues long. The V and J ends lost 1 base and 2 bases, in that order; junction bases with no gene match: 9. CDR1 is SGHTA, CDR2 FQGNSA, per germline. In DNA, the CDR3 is TGTGCCAGCAGCTTAGGAGGGACAGGAAGTCAGAACTATGGCTACACCTTC. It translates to CASSLGGTGSQNYGYTF.